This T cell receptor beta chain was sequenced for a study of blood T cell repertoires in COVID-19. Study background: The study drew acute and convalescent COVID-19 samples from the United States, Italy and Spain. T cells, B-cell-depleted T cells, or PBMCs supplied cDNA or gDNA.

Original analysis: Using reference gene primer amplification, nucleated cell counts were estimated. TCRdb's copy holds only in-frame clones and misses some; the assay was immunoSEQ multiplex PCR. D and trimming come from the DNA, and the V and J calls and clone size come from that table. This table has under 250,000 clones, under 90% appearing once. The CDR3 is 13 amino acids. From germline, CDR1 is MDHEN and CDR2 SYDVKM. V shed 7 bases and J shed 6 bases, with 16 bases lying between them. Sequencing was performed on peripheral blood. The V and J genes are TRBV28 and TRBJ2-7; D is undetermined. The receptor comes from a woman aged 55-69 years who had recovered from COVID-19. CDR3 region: CASTLRHEAEQYF. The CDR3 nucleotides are TGTGCCAGCACCTTGCGGCACGAGGCCGAGCAGTACTTC.